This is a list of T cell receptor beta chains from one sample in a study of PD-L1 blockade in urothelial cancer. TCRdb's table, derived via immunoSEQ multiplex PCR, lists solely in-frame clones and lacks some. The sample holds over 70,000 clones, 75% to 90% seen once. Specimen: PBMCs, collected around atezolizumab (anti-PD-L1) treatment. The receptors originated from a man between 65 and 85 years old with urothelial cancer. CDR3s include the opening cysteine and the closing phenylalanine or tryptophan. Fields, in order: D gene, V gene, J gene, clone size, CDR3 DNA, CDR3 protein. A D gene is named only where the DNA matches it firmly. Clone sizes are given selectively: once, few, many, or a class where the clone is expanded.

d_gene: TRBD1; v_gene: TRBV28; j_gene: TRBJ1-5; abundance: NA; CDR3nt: TGTGCCAGCAGAGACAGGGATAGCAATCAGCCCCAGCATTTT; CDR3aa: CASRDRDSNQPQHF
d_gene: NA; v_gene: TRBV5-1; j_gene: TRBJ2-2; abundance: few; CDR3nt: TGCGCCAGCAGCCCCCGGCTAGCGACGAACACCGGGGAGCTGTTTTTT; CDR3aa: CASSPRLATNTGELFF
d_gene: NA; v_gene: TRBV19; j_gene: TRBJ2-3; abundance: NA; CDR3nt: TGTGCCAGTAGTTGGTCAGGAGGGCCCAGAGATACGCAGTATTTT; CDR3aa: CASSWSGGPRDTQYF
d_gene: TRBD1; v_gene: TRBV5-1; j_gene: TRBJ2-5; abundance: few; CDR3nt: TGCGCCAGCAGCCCCCGGACAGGGAGACAAGAGACCCAGTACTTC; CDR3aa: CASSPRTGRQETQYF
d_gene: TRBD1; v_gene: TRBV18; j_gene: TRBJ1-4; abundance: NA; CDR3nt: TGTGCCAGCTCACCGACGGTACAGGGGACTAATGAAAAACTGTTTTTT; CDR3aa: CASSPTVQGTNEKLFF
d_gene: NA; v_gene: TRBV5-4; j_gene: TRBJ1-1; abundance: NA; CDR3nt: TGTGCCAGCATGGAGAGCTTGAATAAGAACACTGAAGCTTTCTTT; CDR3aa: CASMESLNKNTEAFF
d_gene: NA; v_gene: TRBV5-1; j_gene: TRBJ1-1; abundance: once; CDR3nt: TGCGCCAGCAGCCTAGACAGTTTGAACACTGAAGCTTTCTTT; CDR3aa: CASSLDSLNTEAFF
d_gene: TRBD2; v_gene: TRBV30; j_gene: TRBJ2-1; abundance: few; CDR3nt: TGTGCCTGCCTAGGGGGGAGACTAGCGAAGAACAATGAGCAGTTCTTC; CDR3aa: CACLGGRLAKNNEQFF
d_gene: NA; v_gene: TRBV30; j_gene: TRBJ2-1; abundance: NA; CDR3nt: TGTGCCTGGAGTTTGGGGAGATGGGATGAGCAGTTCTTC; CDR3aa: CAWSLGRWDEQFF
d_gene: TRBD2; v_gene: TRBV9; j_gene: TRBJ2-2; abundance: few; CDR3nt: TGTGCCAGCAGCGTAAGCGGGACGCTCCTGCGGACCGGGGAGCTGTTTTTT; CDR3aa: CASSVSGTLLRTGELFF
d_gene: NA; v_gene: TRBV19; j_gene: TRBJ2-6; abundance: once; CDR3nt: TGTGCCAGTAGGGACAGTACCACATCTGGGGCCAACGTCCTGACTTTC; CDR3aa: CASRDSTTSGANVLTF
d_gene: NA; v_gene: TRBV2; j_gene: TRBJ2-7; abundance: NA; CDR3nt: TGTGCCAGCAGTGGTAGTTACGAGCAGTACTTC; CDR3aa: CASSGSYEQYF
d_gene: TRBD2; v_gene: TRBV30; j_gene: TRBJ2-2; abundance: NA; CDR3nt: TGTGCCTGGGGTAGCGGGAGGGCCGGTTTAGAACACCGGGGAGCTGTTTTT; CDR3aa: CAWGSGRAGLEHRGAVF
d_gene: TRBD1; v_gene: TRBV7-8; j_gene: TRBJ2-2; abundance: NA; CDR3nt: TGTGCCAGCAGCCAAAGGACAGGGGATGGCGGGGAGCTGTTTTTT; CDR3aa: CASSQRTGDGGELFF
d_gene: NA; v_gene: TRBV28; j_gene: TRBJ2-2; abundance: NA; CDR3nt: TGTGCCAGCAGGGGCTGGGACTTTAACACCGGGGAGCTGTTTTTT; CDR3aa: CASRGWDFNTGELFF
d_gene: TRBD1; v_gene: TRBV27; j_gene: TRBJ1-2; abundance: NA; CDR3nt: TGTGCCTCTCGGGGAGGACAGGGGGCGGGTGGCTACACCTTC; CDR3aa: CASRGGQGAGGYTF
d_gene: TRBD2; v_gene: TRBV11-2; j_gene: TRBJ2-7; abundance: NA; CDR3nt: TGTGCCAGCAGCTTCGGGACTAGCGGGAGGCGGTTGGGTTACGAGCAGTACTTC; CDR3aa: CASSFGTSGRRLGYEQYF
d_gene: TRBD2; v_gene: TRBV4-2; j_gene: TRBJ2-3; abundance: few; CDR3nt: TGTGCCAGCAGCCCCCTAGCGGGAGAGTCAGATACGCAGTATTTT; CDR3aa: CASSPLAGESDTQYF
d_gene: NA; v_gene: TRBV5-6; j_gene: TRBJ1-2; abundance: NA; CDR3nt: TGTGCCAGCAGCCCGGGGACACCCTATGGCTACACCTTC; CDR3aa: CASSPGTPYGYTF
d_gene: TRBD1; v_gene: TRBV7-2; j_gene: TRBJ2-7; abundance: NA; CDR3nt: TGTGCCAGCAGCTTAGAGGGGGCTGGGGAGCAGTACTTC; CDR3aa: CASSLEGAGEQYF
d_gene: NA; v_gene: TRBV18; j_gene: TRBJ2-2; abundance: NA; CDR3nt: TGTGCCAGCTCACCAGGTGGAGGGGACACCGGGGAGCTGTTTTTT; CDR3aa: CASSPGGGDTGELFF
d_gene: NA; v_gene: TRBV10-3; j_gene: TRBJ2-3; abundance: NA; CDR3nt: TGTGCCATCAGTGAAGGCATTGTCGGCAGCCTAGGAAGTGCAGATACGCAGTATTTT; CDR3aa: CAISEGIVGSLGSADTQYF
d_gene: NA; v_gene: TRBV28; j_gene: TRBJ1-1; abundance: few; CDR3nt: TGTGCCAGCAGATCCCTAGGTACAGGGACCACTGAAGCTTTCTTT; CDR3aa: CASRSLGTGTTEAFF
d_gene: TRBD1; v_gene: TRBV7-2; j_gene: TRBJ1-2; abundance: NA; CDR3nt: TGTGCCAGCAGCCCAGGGGGATCTAACTATGGCTACACCTTC; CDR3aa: CASSPGGSNYGYTF
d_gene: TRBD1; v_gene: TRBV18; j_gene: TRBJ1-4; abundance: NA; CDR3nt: TGTGCCAGCTCAACAGGGGTCACTACTAATGAAAAACTGTTTTTT; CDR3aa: CASSTGVTTNEKLFF
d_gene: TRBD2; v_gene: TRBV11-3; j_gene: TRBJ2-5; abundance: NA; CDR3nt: TGTGCCAGCAGCTTAATCTTTGCTAGCGGGAGGCTTTTCCAAGAGACCCAGTACTTC; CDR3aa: CASSLIFASGRLFQETQYF
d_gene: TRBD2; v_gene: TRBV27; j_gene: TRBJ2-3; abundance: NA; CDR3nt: TGTGCCAGCAGTCTCCATCGGGTTGAACTAGCGGGAGGGCCTGACACAGATACGCAGTATTTT; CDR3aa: CASSLHRVELAGGPDTDTQYF
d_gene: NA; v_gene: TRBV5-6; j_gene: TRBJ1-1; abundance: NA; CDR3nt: TGTGCCAGCAGCTTAGGGGTTGCTGAAGCTTTCTTT; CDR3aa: CASSLGVAEAFF
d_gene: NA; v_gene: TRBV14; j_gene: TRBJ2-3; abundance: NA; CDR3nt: TGTGCCAGCAGCCAAAGGGGGTTCGTAGATACGCAGTATTTT; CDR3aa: CASSQRGFVDTQYF
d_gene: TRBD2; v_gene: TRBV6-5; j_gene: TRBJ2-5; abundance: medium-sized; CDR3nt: TGTGCCAGTTATGCCGGGGGGGGACGGGAGACCCAGTACTTC; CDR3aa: CASYAGGGRETQYF
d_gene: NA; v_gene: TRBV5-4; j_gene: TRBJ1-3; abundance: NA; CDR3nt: TGTGCCAGCAGCTCCGGACAGCGCTCGGTTGGAAACACCATATATTTT; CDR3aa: CASSSGQRSVGNTIYF
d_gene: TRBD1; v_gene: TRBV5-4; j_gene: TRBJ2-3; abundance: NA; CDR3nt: TGTGCCAGCAGCCTCGGGACAGGAGAAGCAGATACGCAGTATTTT; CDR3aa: CASSLGTGEADTQYF
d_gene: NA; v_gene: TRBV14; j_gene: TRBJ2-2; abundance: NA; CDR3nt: TGTGCCAGCAGCCATGCCCTCGAAAGTAGCGGGGAGCTGTTTTTT; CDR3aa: CASSHALESSGELFF
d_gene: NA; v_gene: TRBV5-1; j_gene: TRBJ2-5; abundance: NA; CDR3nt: TGCGCCAGCAGCAAGGGGGTTCAAGAGACCCAGTACTTC; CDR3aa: CASSKGVQETQYF
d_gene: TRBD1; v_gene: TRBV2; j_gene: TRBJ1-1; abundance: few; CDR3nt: TGTGCCAGCAGTTTGGACAGGCTGAACACTGAAGCTTTCTTT; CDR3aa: CASSLDRLNTEAFF
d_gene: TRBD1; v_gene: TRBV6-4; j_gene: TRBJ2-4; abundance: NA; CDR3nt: TGTGCCAGCATGACAGGGTTTTTGAAAAACATTCAGTACTTC; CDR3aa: CASMTGFLKNIQYF
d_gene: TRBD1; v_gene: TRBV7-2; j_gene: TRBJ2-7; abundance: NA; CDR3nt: TGTGCCAGCAGCCTTCAAGCGGGACAGGGGGCTCACGAGCAGTACTTC; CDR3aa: CASSLQAGQGAHEQYF
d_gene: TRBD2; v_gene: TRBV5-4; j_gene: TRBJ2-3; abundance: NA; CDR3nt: TGTGCCAGCAGACCTTGGGCTAGCGGGTTCACAGATACGCAGTATTTT; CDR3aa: CASRPWASGFTDTQYF
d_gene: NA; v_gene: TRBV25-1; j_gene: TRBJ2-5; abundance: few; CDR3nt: TGTGCCAGCAGCCAACTTGGACAGCAAGAGACCCAGTACTTC; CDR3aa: CASSQLGQQETQYF
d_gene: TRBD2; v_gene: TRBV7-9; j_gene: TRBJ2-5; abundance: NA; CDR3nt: TGTGCCAGCAGTCCCCTGGCGGGAGGCGGAGAGACCCAGTACTTC; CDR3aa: CASSPLAGGGETQYF
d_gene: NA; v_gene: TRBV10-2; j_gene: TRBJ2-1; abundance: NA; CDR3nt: TGCGCCAGCAGTATAGCGAGCTCCTACAATGAGCAGTTCTTC; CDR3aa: CASSIASSYNEQFF
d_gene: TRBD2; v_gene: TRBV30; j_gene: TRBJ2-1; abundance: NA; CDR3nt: TGTGCCTGGAGTGTACGGACTAGCGGGAGAGGTACCTCTTCTGAGCAGTTCTTC; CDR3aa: CAWSVRTSGRGTSSEQFF
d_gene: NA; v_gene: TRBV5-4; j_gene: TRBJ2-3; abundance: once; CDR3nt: TGTGCCAGCAGCCAAGCCATGACACTGACAGATACGCAGTATTTT; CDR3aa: CASSQAMTLTDTQYF
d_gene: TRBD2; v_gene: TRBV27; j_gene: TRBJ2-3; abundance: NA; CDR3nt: TGTGCCAGCAGTTATTTAGCGGGAGGGCGAAGTGGAGATACGCAGTATTTT; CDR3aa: CASSYLAGGRSGDTQYF
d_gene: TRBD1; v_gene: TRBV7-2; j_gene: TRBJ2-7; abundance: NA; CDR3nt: TGTGCCAGCAGCCAGGACAGGGCGGGCGAGCAGTACTTC; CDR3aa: CASSQDRAGEQYF
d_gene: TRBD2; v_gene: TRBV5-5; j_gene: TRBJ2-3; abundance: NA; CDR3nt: TGTGCCAGCAGCAGCTTACTAGCGGGGGCCAAGTATTTT; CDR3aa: CASSSLLAGAKYF
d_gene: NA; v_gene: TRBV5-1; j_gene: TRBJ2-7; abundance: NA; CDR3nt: TGCGCCAGCAGGCCCGAGGTTGGCAACGAGCAGTACTTC; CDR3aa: CASRPEVGNEQYF
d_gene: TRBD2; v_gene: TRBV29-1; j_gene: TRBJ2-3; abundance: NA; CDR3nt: TGCAGCGTTGAACGGCAGGGAGGACTAGCAGCTACTAGCACAGATACGCAGTATTTT; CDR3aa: CSVERQGGLAATSTDTQYF
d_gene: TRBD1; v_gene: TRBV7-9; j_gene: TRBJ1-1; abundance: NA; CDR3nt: TGTGCCAGCAGCCCCTTCCCGGGACAGGGGCATGGGAAAGTCACTGAAGCTTTCTTT; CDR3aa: CASSPFPGQGHGKVTEAFF